The rows below give T cell receptor beta chains drawn from one sample of a study of graft-versus-host responses after intestinal transplantation. Their cognate antigens are unknown. TCRdb's table, derived via immunoSEQ multiplex PCR, lists solely in-frame clones and lacks some. The table shows about 100,000 clones, with under 95% occurring only once. This sample comprised unstimulated CD8+ T cells sorted from spleen or lymph node cells, obtained before intestinal transplant. Receptors originate from a human donor who received an intestinal transplant. Both conserved end residues are part of each CDR3. A D gene is named only where the DNA matches it firmly. Only some rows state a clone size, as once, few, many or a class for expanded clones.

TRBJ1-1 | NA | TRBV2 | few | TGTGCCAGCATGGGGCACACTGAAGCTTTCTTT | CASMGHTEAFF
TRBJ2-7 | NA | TRBV4-1 | once | TGCGCCAGCAGCCAAGACGACATAGACTTTTTTTACGAGCAGTACTTC | CASSQDDIDFFYEQYF
TRBJ1-1 | NA | TRBV6-6 | NA | TGTGCCAGCCTAACGACAGGGAACACTGAAGCTTTCTTT | CASLTTGNTEAFF
TRBJ2-2 | NA | TRBV11-3 | NA | TGTGCCAGCAGCTCGGGGGATTACCGATACACCGGGGAGCTGTTTTTT | CASSSGDYRYTGELFF
TRBJ2-7 | NA | TRBV9 | NA | TGTGCCAGCAGCGTATCCGACTTGGGCGAGCAGTACTTC | CASSVSDLGEQYF
TRBJ1-3 | NA | TRBV19 | NA | TGTGCCAGTAGTATTCTCCCGGGATCACCTTCTGGAAACACCATATATTTT | CASSILPGSPSGNTIYF
TRBJ2-5 | NA | TRBV19 | NA | TGTGCCACCTCCCAGCAGGTTGGGCCGGAGACCCAGTACTTC | CATSQQVGPETQYF
TRBJ2-7 | NA | TRBV6-5 | NA | TGTGCCAGCAGTTACACGCCGGACAACCCCTACGAGCAGCACTTC | CASSYTPDNPYEQHF
TRBJ2-2 | NA | TRBV9 | NA | TGTGCCAGCAGCGTATTCGGCACCGGGGAGCTGTTTTTT | CASSVFGTGELFF
TRBJ2-3 | TRBD2 | TRBV7-6 | NA | TGTGCCAGCAGCTTAGGAAAGAGCGGGGCGGGTGATACGCAGTATTTT | CASSLGKSGAGDTQYF
TRBJ1-1 | NA | TRBV6-5 | NA | TGTGCCAGCAGTTGGGAGTTGAACACTGAAGCTTTCTTT | CASSWELNTEAFF
TRBJ1-5 | NA | TRBV15 | NA | TGTGCCACCAGCACTCCCGAGGGGGTGACAGAAGATCAGCCCCAGCATTTT | CATSTPEGVTEDQPQHF
TRBJ2-5 | NA | TRBV28 | NA | TGTGCCAGCAGCCTCCCCCCGGACCTCTTCCTTAAAGAGACCCAGTACTTC | CASSLPPDLFLKETQYF
TRBJ2-2 | NA | TRBV29-1 | NA | TGCAGCGTTGAAGGACCAGCGGGCTACACCGGGGAGCTGTTTTTT | CSVEGPAGYTGELFF
TRBJ1-6 | TRBD1 | TRBV6-6 | NA | TGTGCCAGCCAACAGGGGGCCAATTCACCCCTCCACTTT | CASQQGANSPLHF
TRBJ2-7 | NA | TRBV11-3 | NA | TGTGCCAGCAGCTTAGCAGGTGCCGGGTACGAGCAGTACTTC | CASSLAGAGYEQYF
TRBJ2-7 | NA | TRBV25-1 | NA | TGTGCCACCGAACCGACTAGGGGTGATGAGCAGTACTTC | CATEPTRGDEQYF
TRBJ1-6 | NA | TRBV7-6 | NA | TGTGCCAGCAGCTTAGCACGCGCCTATAATTCACCCCTCCACTTT | CASSLARAYNSPLHF
TRBJ2-3 | NA | TRBV15 | NA | TGTGCCACCAGCAGGCGTGGTGCAGATACGCAGTATTTT | CATSRRGADTQYF
TRBJ2-7 | NA | TRBV7-6 | NA | TGTGCCAGCAGCCCCCTCGGTTCATTTTCCTACGAGCAGTACTTC | CASSPLGSFSYEQYF
TRBJ1-2 | NA | TRBV29-1 | once | TGCAGCGTTATCGACGGTATCTATGGCTACACCTTC | CSVIDGIYGYTF
TRBJ2-7 | NA | TRBV19 | NA | TGTGCCAGTAGCAACCCTACCCAACTAGGGCCTGGCTACGAGCAGTACTTC | CASSNPTQLGPGYEQYF
TRBJ2-7 | TRBD1 | TRBV7-9 | NA | TGTGCCAGCAGCGTAACCGGGACAGGGCTTCACGAGCAGTACTTC | CASSVTGTGLHEQYF
TRBJ1-2 | NA | TRBV7-6 | NA | TGTGCCAGCAGCTTAGCGCTATGGGGATCTCCTAACTATGGCTACACCTTC | CASSLALWGSPNYGYTF